One sample yielded the 24 T cell receptor beta chains listed below, sequenced in a study of patients and donors after allogeneic stem cell transplantation. TCRdb used MiXCR to reprocess the RT-PCR reads, holding one entry per CDR3 protein. The data contain hundreds of thousands of distinct CDR3 sequences, approximately 16% of them singletons. The sample consisted of blood, either unsorted or a sorted T cell fraction (not recorded which). The source of these receptors is a human donor who was either an allogeneic HSCT recipient or a stem cell or donor lymphocyte infusion donor (not recorded which). It is not recorded whose cells these are; they may come from a transplant donor.

The genes are TRBV9 and TRBJ1-2; D remains unclear. Germline CDR1 and CDR2: SGDLS and YYNGEE. Trimming removed 0 bases from V and 0 bases from J, with 6 bases in between. This CDR3 is 14 amino acids long. This chain's CDR3 is CASSVEAANYGYTF. In DNA form, the CDR3 reads TGTGCCAGCAGCGTAGAGGCAGCTAACTATGGCTACACCTTC.

This clonotype appeared a few times. This chain links TRBV6-2 or TRBV6-3 with TRBJ2-1; either TRBD1 or TRBD2 may fit D (5 bases each). V lost 8 bases and J 8 bases, leaving 16 bases between the germline ends. The germline gives CDR1 MNHEY, CDR2 SVGEGT. The CDR3 contains 13 residues. As DNA, the CDR3 is TGTGCCAGCGTGACACGGGACCTCCATGAGCAGTTCTTC. It specifies CASVTRDLHEQFF.

The gene calls are TRBV6-1 and TRBJ2-1, with TRBD1 as a possible D gene (5 bases). The germline V gene has CDR1 MNHNS and CDR2 SASEGT. The CDR3 is 14 residues long. The V gene lost 6 bases and the J gene lost 4 bases, with 13 bases spanning the gap. CDR3 DNA sequence: TGTGCCAGCAGACGTGCCGACAGTTACAATGAGCAGTTCTTC. It is translated as CASRRADSYNEQFF.

This chain links TRBV5-6 with TRBJ2-1; 8 bases align to TRBD1. This CDR3 contains 17 residues. Trimming removed 0 bases from V and 4 bases from J; junction bases left unmatched: 9. From germline, CDR1 is SGHDT and CDR2 YYEEEE. CDR3 sequence (DNA): TGTGCCAGCAGCTTGGAGGCCGGGACAGGCGATTACAATGAGCAGTTCTTC. Translation gives CASSLEAGTGDYNEQFF.

This clonotype was observed a few times. The chain carries TRBV24-1 and TRBJ1-2, with D unclear. The V gene lost 5 bases and the J gene lost 1 base, with 7 bases spanning the gap. This CDR3 region has 13 residues. Germline V gene sequence: CDR1 KGHDR, CDR2 SFDVKD. The CDR3 coding sequence is TGTGCCACCAGTGCGGCTAGTAACTATGGCTACACCTTC. It is translated as CATSAASNYGYTF.

The chain uses TRBV5-1 and TRBJ2-5; 11 bases line up with TRBD1. CDR1 SGHRS and CDR2 YFSETQ come from the germline V gene. V was pared by 0 bases and J by 6 bases, with 4 bases of the junction left unmatched. The CDR3 is 15 amino acids. The CDR3 DNA reads TGCGCCAGCAGCTTGGAGGGGACAGGGGGGAAGACCCAGTACTTC. Translated: CASSLEGTGGKTQYF.

This clonotype has a handful of counts. The gene calls are TRBV10-3 and TRBJ2-5; D may be TRBD1 (5 bases). This CDR3 spans 14 amino acids. Looked up from germline, CDR1 is ENHRY and CDR2 is SYGVKD. V lost 6 bases, J lost 1 base, and 12 bases lay in between. The CDR3 spells CAIRDSNRQETQYF. The CDR3 coding sequence is TGTGCCATCAGAGACAGTAATCGCCAAGAGACCCAGTACTTC.

The V call is TRBV12-3 or TRBV12-4, the J call TRBJ2-1; the match to TRBD2 covers 14 bases. There are 18 residues in the CDR3. The V segment lost 6 bases and the J segment 2 bases; nucleotides outside the gene matches: 9. CDR3 DNA: TGTGCCAGCAGCCCGGGACTAGCGGGAGCGGGACCCTACAATGAGCAGTTCTTC. Translation: CASSPGLAGAGPYNEQFF.

This clonotype was counted between two and nine times. The V gene is TRBV12-3 or TRBV12-4, the J gene TRBJ2-1; TRBD2 agrees at 15 bases. The CDR3 runs to 18 residues. The junction had 7 bases not matched to a gene; V was cut back by 6 bases and J by 1 base. The CDR3 spells CASRAGTSGRRSYNEQFF. For the CDR3, the DNA is TGTGCCAGCAGGGCCGGGACTAGCGGGAGGAGGTCCTACAATGAGCAGTTCTTC.

Written as DNA, the CDR3 is TGCAGTGCTGAGGCAGGGCATGCGGAAGCTTTCTTT. Its protein is CSAEAGHAEAFF. The J gene is TRBJ1-1, the V gene TRBV20-1; tentative D call: TRBD1 (5 bases). Trimming shortened V by 5 bases and J by 8 bases, and 15 bases separated the two germline ends. The CDR3 is 12 residues long. Germline-derived CDR1 and CDR2 are DFQATT and SNEGSKA (reference sequence).

This chain connects TRBV12-3 or TRBV12-4 to TRBJ2-4; a weak D match, TRBD2 (7 bases). V lost 7 bases and J lost 0, with 25 bases in between. CDR3 length equals 19 residues. In DNA form, the CDR3 reads TGTGCCAGCACCCCTGAGGGGGGGGGGCCTTATATAGCCAAAAACATTCAGTACTTC. Translation: CASTPEGGGPYIAKNIQYF.

V is TRBV20-1 and J is TRBJ2-7; no firm D call. CDR1 is DFQATT and CDR2 is SNEGSKA in the germline V gene (reference sequence). This CDR3 is built from 14 residues. Deletions cut 2 bases from V and 3 bases from J, with 14 bases between. CDR3 amino acids: CSARPLDGLYEQYF. CDR3 in DNA: TGCAGTGCTAGACCACTGGACGGTCTCTACGAGCAGTACTTC.

The genes are TRBV29-1 and TRBJ2-5, with a tentative D call TRBD1 (6 bases). Germline V gives CDR1 SQVTM, CDR2 ANQGSEA. Trimming removed 7 bases from V and 1 base from J, with 7 bases in between. The CDR3 totals 11 residues. CDR3 coding DNA: TGCAGCGGCAGGGGCCAAGAGACCCAGTACTTC. Its translation is CSGRGQETQYF.

This clonotype was seen more than once but under ten times. The CDR3 sequence: CASSGTGTRASGPYEQYF. The CDR3 region has the DNA TGCGCCAGCAGCGGCACCGGGACTAGGGCCTCGGGGCCTTACGAGCAGTACTTC. The chain has TRBV5-1 and TRBJ2-7; 8 bases match TRBD2. There are 18 residues in the CDR3. J lost 4 bases, V lost 4 bases, and 19 bases had no gene match. CDR1 SGHRS and CDR2 YFSETQ come from the germline V gene.

This clonotype was seen ten or more times. V gene TRBV20-1 combines with J gene TRBJ2-7, with TRBD2 identical over 7 bases. Germline V gives CDR1 DFQATT, CDR2 SNEGSKA (reference sequence). The CDR3 consists of 15 residues. The junction had 13 bases not matched to a gene; V was cut back by 6 bases and J by 2 bases. The CDR3 sequence is CSATKRAGTPYEQYF. CDR3 sequence (DNA): TGCAGTGCCACAAAGCGAGCGGGGACCCCCTACGAGCAGTACTTC.

The CDR3 loop reads CASSLAVPRFTEAFF. The CDR3 DNA reads TGCGCCAGCAGCTTGGCCGTGCCGAGATTCACTGAAGCTTTCTTT. This sequence joins TRBV5-1 and TRBJ1-1; D is unresolved. Per the germline V gene, CDR1 is SGHRS and CDR2 is YFSETQ. V shed 0 bases and J shed 4 bases, with 13 bases lying between them. The CDR3 runs 15 residues.

This clonotype was recorded a few times. The CDR3 protein is CASSQTPGGISDTQYF. DNA for the CDR3: TGCGCCAGCAGCCAAACTCCAGGGGGAATATCAGATACGCAGTATTTT. V is TRBV4-3 and J is TRBJ2-3; 7 positions agree with TRBD1. Germline V gene lookup returns CDR1 LGHNA and CDR2 YSLEER. This CDR3 is 16 amino acids long. V dropped 2 bases and J dropped 4; count of bases not matched to a gene: 9.

The chain employs TRBV6-2 or TRBV6-3 and TRBJ2-1; possible D gene TRBD2, 6 bases. Germline-derived CDR1 and CDR2 are MNHEY and SVGEGT. V was clipped by 6 bases and J by 6 bases, with 18 bases between them. This CDR3 is 15 amino acids long. In DNA, the CDR3 is TGTGCCAGCAGCGAGGGACCGACTAGGATCAATGAGCAGTTCTTC. It specifies CASSEGPTRINEQFF.

CDR3 nucleotide sequence: TGTGCCAGCAGTTCACACCCACATACTTCCTCTGGGGCCAACGTCCTGACTTTC. This gives the protein CASSSHPHTSSGANVLTF. The rearrangement uses TRBV27 and TRBJ2-6; D is unresolved. With 4 bases removed from V and 0 bases from J, the gap between germline ends came to 16 bases. This CDR3 comprises 18 residues. The V gene's germline CDR1 is MNHEY and CDR2 SMNVEV (reference sequence).

The chain recombines TRBV3-1 with TRBJ1-1; TRBD1 might be the D (6 bases). V shed 4 bases and J shed 11 bases, with 14 bases lying between them. This CDR3 spans 12 amino acids. Germline V lookup: CDR1 LGHDT, CDR2 YNNKEL (reference sequence). The CDR3 sequence is CASSPGAPAAFF. The CDR3 nucleotides are TGTGCCAGCAGCCCAGGGGCCCCGGCGGCTTTCTTT. The whole variable domain, remainder taken from reference TRBV3-1 and TRBJ1-1, is DTAVSQTPKYLVTQMGNDKSIKCEQNLGHDTMYWYKQDSKKFLKIMFSYNNKELIINETVPNRFSPKSPDKAHLNLHINSLELGDSAVYFCASSPGAPAAFFGQGTRLTVV.

This chain uses TRBV27 with TRBJ2-3, with D possibly matching TRBD1 (6 bases). V lost 3 bases and J 8 bases, leaving 21 bases between the germline ends. The CDR3 has 16 residues. The germline gives CDR1 MNHEY, CDR2 SMNVEV (reference sequence). The CDR3 loop reads CASSFAGEPHWGTQYF. For the CDR3, the DNA is TGTGCCAGCAGTTTCGCAGGGGAACCCCATTGGGGTACGCAGTATTTT.

This clonotype has more than one count but fewer than ten. One junction end disagrees with the germline gene, perhaps due to a read error. This sequence joins TRBV24-1 and TRBJ2-3; 12 bases align to TRBD2. CDR1 KGHDR and CDR2 SFDVKD come from the germline V gene. CDR3 length equals 17 residues. This chain's CDR3 is CAISDSTSGGHTDTQYF. The CDR3 DNA reads as TGTGCCATCAGTGATTCGACTAGCGGGGGTCACACAGATACGCAGTATTTT.

The V call is TRBV18, the J call TRBJ1-2, with D tentatively TRBD1 (6 bases). CDR1 KGHSH and CDR2 LQKENI come from the germline V gene. Deletions cut 3 bases from V and 7 bases from J, with 12 bases between. The CDR3 is 13 residues long. CDR3 sequence: CASSPWGLGGYTF. CDR3 nucleotide sequence: TGTGCCAGCTCACCTTGGGGGCTGGGTGGCTACACCTTC.

This clonotype was counted ten times or more. This chain uses TRBV5-1 with TRBJ2-1; 11 positions match TRBD2. Germline V gene sequence: CDR1 SGHRS, CDR2 YFSETQ. V trimming: 4 bases; J trimming: 8 bases; junction bases outside the gene matches: 11. CDR3 length equals 16 residues. CDR3 sequence: CASSPDSGRVRYEQFF. DNA of the CDR3: TGCGCCAGCAGCCCTGATAGCGGGAGGGTCAGGTATGAGCAGTTCTTC.